This T cell receptor beta chain was observed in a study of T cells in Graves' hyperthyroidism and ophthalmopathy. Of note for this clonotype: A read error may explain this, as a much larger clone is one base away.

Germline loops: CDR1 ENHRY, CDR2 SYGVKD. The CDR3 runs to 15 residues. RNA transcripts served as the template for amplifying TCR beta CDR3 regions. The HTBI primer set drove a first-round RT-PCR of the TCR CDR3. TCRdb reprocessed the multiplex PCR reads via MiXCR and lists one record per CDR3 protein. The repertoire consists of over 150,000 distinct CDR3 sequences, with roughly 17% occurring once and the leading ten covering around 48%. The source is a woman aged 50 to 60 with Graves' hyperthyroidism. The sample taken for sequencing was blood. The chain has TRBV10-3 and TRBJ2-1; no clear D. The end of the DNA aligns better with TRBJ2-7, so the J call may be wrong. The CDR3 nucleotides read TGTGCCATCAGTGAGTCCTCAGTCTCCTACAATGAGCAGTACTTC. This encodes CAISESSVSYNEQYF.